This T cell receptor (beta chain) was sequenced in a study of graft-versus-host responses after intestinal transplantation. In the study overall: The recipients all started with anti-thymocyte globulin induction and then took tacrolimus and steroids for around three years. Study results and caveats: Graft-donor T cell macrochimerism coincided with high graft-versus-host to host-versus-graft clonal ratios in allografts. Declining HvG levels early post-transplant were linked to peak circulating GvH clone levels.

Data came from immunoSEQ multiplex PCR; TCRdb stores just in-frame clones and leaves some out. The sample includes fewer than 150,000 clones, around nine tenths seen only once; the top ten take around 0.16%. V shed 4 bases, J shed 6 bases, and the junction held 8 bases outside the gene matches. CDR1 and CDR2 from the germline V gene are SGHNT and YYREEE (reference sequence). The CDR3 length is 15 residues. On this clone: Its antigen is unknown.

The specimen was unstimulated CD4+ T cells sorted from spleen or lymph node cells, collected before intestinal transplant. This chain joins TRBV5-4 and TRBJ2-7, with TRBD1 matching 12 bases. This TCR derives from a human donor who received an intestinal transplant. The DNA of the CDR3 is TGTGCCAGCAGCCCGGGGGGACAGGGGGCGGGCGAGCAGTACTTC. Its translation is CASSPGGQGAGEQYF.